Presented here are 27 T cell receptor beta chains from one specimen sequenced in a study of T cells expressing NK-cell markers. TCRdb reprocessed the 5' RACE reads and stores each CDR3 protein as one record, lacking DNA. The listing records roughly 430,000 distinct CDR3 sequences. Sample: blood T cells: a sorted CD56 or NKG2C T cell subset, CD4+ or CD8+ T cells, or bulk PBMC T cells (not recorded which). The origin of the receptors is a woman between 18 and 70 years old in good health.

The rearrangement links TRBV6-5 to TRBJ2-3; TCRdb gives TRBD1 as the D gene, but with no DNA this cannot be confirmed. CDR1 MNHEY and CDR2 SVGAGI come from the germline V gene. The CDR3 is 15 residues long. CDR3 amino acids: CASSYSYSGPDTQYF.

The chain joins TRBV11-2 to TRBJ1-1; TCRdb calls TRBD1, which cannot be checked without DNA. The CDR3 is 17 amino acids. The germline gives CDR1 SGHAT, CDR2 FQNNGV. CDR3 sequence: CASSPGTGTSMNTEAFF. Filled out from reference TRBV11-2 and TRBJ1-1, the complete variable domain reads EAGVAQSPRYKIIEKRQSVAFWCNPISGHATLYWYQQILGQGPKLLIQFQNNGVVDDSQLPKDRFSAERLKGVDSTLKIQPAKLEDSAVYLCASSPGTGTSMNTEAFFGQGTRLTVV.

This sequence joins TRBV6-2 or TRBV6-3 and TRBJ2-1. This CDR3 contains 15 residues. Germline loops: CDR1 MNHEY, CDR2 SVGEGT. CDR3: CASSYLESSYNEQFF.

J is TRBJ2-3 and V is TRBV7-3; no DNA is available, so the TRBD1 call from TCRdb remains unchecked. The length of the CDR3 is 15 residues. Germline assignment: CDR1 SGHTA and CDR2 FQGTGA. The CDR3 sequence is CASSLGTGSTDTQYF.

The CDR3 region is CASSLGAEGGYEQYF. The V and J genes are TRBV19 and TRBJ2-7; as DNA is missing, the TRBD1 call by TCRdb cannot be tested. The CDR3 spans 15 residues. Germline V gene lookup returns CDR1 LNHDA and CDR2 SQIVND (reference sequence).

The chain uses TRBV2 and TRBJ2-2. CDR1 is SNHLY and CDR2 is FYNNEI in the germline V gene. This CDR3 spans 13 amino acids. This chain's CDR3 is CASNLVRGGELFF.

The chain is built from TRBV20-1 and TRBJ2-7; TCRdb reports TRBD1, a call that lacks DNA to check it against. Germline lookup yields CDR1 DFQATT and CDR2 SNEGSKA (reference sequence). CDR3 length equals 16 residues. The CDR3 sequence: CSASWGGAGFSYEQYF.

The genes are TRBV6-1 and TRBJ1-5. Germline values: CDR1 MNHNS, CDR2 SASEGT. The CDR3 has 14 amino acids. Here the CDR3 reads CASRSPHSNQPQHF.

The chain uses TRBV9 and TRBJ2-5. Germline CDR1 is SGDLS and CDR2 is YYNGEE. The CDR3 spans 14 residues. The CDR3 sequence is CASSFRPNLETQYF.

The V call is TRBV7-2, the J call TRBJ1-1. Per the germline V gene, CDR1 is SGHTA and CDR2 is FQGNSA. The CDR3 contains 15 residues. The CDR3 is CASSSARRAGTEAFF.

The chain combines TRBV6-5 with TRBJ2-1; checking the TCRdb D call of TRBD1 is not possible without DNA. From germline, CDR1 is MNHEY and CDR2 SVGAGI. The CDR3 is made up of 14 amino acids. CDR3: CASSHPSGVNEQFF.

The CDR3 is CSAGAGVTEAFF. This rearrangement joins TRBV20-1 to TRBJ1-1; the D call from TCRdb, TRBD1, cannot be confirmed without DNA. Germline values: CDR1 DFQATT, CDR2 SNEGSKA (reference sequence). This CDR3 is 12 amino acids long.

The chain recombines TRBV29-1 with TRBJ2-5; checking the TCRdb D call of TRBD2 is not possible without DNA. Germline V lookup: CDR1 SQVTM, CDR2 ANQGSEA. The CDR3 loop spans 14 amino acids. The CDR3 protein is CSGGASGGRETQYF.

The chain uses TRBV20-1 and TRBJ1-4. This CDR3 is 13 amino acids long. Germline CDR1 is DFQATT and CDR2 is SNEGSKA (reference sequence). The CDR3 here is CSAGNGRNEKLFF.

This CDR3 is CSTRQGKNEQYF. The chain recombines TRBV29-1 with TRBJ2-7; there is no DNA to check the TCRdb D call of TRBD1. Germline assignment: CDR1 SQVTM and CDR2 ANQGSEA. The CDR3 loop spans 12 amino acids.

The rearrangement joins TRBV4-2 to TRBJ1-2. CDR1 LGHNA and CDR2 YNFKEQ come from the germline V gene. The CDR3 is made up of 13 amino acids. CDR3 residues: CASSQGGETGYTF.

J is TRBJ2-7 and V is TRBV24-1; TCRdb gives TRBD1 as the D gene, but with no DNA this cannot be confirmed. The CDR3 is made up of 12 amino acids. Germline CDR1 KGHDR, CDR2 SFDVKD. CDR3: CATSAGSYEQYF.

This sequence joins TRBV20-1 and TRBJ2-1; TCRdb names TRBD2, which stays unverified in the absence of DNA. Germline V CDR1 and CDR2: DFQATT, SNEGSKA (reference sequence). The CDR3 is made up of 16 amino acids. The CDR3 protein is CSARGDSLSSYNEQFF.

The CDR3 sequence is CSARDSSTAGANVLTF. The chain couples TRBV20-1 to TRBJ2-6. CDR1 and CDR2 from the germline V gene are DFQATT and SNEGSKA (reference sequence). The CDR3 is 16 residues long.

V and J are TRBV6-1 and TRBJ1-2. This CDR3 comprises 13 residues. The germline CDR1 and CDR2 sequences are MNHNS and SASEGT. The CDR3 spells CATQDTENYGYTF.

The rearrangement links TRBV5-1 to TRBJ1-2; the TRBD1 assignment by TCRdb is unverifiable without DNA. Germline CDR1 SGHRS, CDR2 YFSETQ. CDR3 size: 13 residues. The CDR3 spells CASSPRDSYGYTF. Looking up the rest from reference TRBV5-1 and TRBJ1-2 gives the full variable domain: KAGVTQTPRYLIKTRGQQVTLSCSPISGHRSVSWYQQTPGQGLQFLFEYFSETQRNKGNFPGRFSGRQFSNSRSEMNVSTLELGDSALYLCASSPRDSYGYTFGSGTRLTVV.

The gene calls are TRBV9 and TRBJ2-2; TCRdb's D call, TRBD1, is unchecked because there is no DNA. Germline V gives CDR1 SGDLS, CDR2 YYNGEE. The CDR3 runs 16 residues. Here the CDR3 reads CASSVYGGSVTGELFF.

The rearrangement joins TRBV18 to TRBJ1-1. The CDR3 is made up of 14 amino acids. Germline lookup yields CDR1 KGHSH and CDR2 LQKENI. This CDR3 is CASSPLSEGSEAFF.

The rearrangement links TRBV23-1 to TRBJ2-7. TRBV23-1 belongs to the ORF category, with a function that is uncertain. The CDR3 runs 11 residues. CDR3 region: CASREPYEQYF.

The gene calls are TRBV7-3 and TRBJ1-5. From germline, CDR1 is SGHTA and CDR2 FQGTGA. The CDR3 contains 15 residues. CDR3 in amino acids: CASSRHPPARQPQHF.

The CDR3 loop is CASSITTGSNQPQHF. The J gene is TRBJ1-5, the V gene TRBV19; TCRdb proposes TRBD1, but this gene call is untestable without DNA. The CDR3 runs to 15 residues. Germline CDR1 and CDR2: LNHDA and SQIVND (reference sequence).

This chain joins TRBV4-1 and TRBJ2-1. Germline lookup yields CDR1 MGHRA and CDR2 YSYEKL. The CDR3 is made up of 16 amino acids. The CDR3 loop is CASSQDWESSYNEQFF.